This T cell receptor beta chain was profiled in a study of metastatic and nonmetastatic thyroid tumors. Findings and limits, study-wide: Benign nodules were reported to have significantly lower TCR beta diversity than malignant thyroid tumors, in blood and tumor.

This clone has only a few counts. The antigen remains unidentified. The same CDR3 can be traced to other DNA sequences in this sample. The CDR3 sequence is 16 residues long. Trimming cost V 5 bases and J 7 bases, with 21 bases left between them. Germline CDR1 and CDR2: SGHAT and FQNNGV. Patients underwent thyroid surgery, and none had received any treatment before it. TCRdb re-called the PCR reads with MiXCR. The table shows 20,000 to 25,000 clones, with about 25% occurring only once. This TCR was sampled from a female donor with papillary thyroid cancer or a benign thyroid nodule (not recorded which). Some clones in this sample may be carry-over from other donors' samples. Sequencing was performed on tumor tissue. This chain joins TRBV11-2 and TRBJ2-1, with D tentatively TRBD2 (7 bases). The CDR3 nucleotides read TGTGCCAGCAGCCGTCGGGGGGCTGGGGGGTTAAATGAGCAGTTCTTC. Protein: CASSRRGAGGLNEQFF.